This T cell receptor beta chain appears in the sequencing data of a study of CD8 T cells in ankylosing spondylitis. Study-level findings and limits: Characteristic, it appeared, of ankylosing spondylitis blood was a TCR beta motif of about eight highly homologous variants.

TCRdb ran MiXCR on the 5' RACE reads and lists one entry per CDR3 protein. The sample contains around 150,000 distinct CDR3 sequences, 44% of which appear only once. A few counts support this clonotype. The antigen remains unidentified. Trimming took off 7 bases at V and 1 base at J, with 7 bases between the two ends. This CDR3 region has 13 residues. Germline values: CDR1 SEHNR, CDR2 FQNEAQ (reference sequence). The source is a male donor with ankylosing spondylitis. V gene TRBV7-9 combines with J gene TRBJ2-2; D is unresolved. Input material: synovial fluid, either unsorted or a sorted T cell fraction (not recorded which). Written as DNA, the CDR3 is TGTGCCAGCACCGGACGGAACACCGGGGAGCTGTTTTTT. It yields the protein CASTGRNTGELFF.